The clone carrying this T cell receptor beta chain was recorded once. Its specificity is unknown. Trimming took 5 bases from V and 1 from J; bases not matched to a gene: 6. The CDR3 covers 15 residues. CDR1 is SGHAT and CDR2 is FQNNGV in the germline V gene. The sample belongs to a study of shared clonotypes between healthy human individuals. General study points: Sorted-subset samples were not fully sequenced, rarefaction indicated. What limited the represented genetic and exposure-history diversity was the small number of donors.

The table came from immunoSEQ multiplex PCR; TCRdb's copy has only in-frame clones and leaves some out. The table shows around 700,000 clones, with 55% to 75% occurring only once. The sample taken for sequencing was memory CD4+ T cells sorted from blood. Subset here: CD45RA-negative fraction. The genes are TRBV11-2 and TRBJ2-7, with 9 bases identical to TRBD1. This TCR derives from a woman aged 25 to 39 in good health. The CDR3 here is CASSPGDRVSYEQYF. The CDR3 DNA reads TGTGCCAGCAGCCCTGGGGACAGGGTTTCCTACGAGCAGTACTTC.